This T cell receptor (beta chain) appears in the sequencing data of a study of cytomegalovirus exposure and HLA in healthy donors. This clone was counted once. Its target is unknown. Primers included in the PCR were 60 Vbeta and 13 Jbeta primers. Libraries were prepared by immunoSEQ multiplex PCR; TCRdb keeps only in-frame clonotypes and omits some of them. The table lists 200,000 or so clones, 82% of them singletons, with roughly 0.1% in the top ten. Notes on the study in general: Accurate predictions that matched the HLA-A and HLA-B alleles of most subjects were reportedly made from TCR beta sequences. The study listed under 200 cytomegalovirus-associated TCR beta chains.

The CDR3 spans 13 residues. V trimming: 8 bases; J trimming: 2 bases; junction bases outside the gene matches: 6. Sequencing was performed on PBMCs. The receptor's source is a boy aged 2 to 9 in good health and CMV-seronegative. The V call is TRBV23-1, the J call TRBJ2-7, with TRBD1 identical over 7 bases. TRBV23-1 is an open reading frame whose function is uncertain. CDR3 region: CASGRDSAYEQYF. The CDR3 region has the DNA TGCGCCAGCGGCCGGGACAGTGCCTACGAGCAGTACTTC.